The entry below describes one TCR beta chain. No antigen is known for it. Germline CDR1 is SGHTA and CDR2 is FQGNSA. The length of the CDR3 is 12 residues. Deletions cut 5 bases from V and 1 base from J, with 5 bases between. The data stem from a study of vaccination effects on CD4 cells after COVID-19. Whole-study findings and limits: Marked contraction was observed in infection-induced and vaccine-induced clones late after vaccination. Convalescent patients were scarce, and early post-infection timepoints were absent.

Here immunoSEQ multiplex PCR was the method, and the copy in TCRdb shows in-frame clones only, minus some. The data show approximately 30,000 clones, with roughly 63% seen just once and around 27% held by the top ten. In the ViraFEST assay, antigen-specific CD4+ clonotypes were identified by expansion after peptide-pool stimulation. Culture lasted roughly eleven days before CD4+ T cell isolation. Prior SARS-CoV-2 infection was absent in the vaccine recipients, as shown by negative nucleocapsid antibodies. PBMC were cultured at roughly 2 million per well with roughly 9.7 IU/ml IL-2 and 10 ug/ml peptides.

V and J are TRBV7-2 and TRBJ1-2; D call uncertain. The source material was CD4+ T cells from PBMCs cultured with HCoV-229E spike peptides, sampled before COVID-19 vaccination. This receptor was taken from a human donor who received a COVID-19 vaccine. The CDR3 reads CASSGSNYGYTF. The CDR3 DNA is TGTGCCAGCAGCGGCAGTAACTATGGCTACACCTTC.